These T cell receptor beta chains were read from a single sample in a study of cytomegalovirus exposure and HLA in healthy donors. Sequenced by immunoSEQ multiplex PCR; TCRdb stores in-frame clones only, minus some. The sample carries approximately 150,000 clones, around three quarters recorded once. Material: PBMCs. The receptors come from a male donor in good health and CMV-seronegative. Each CDR3 is given with its conserved first and last residue. D genes are given only for firm matches. Part of the rows lack a size; the others show once, few, many or a class for expanded clones.

TRBJ2-1,TRBV28,-,TRBD2,CASSGLAGANEQFF,TGTGCCAGCAGTGGGCTAGCGGGAGCTAATGAGCAGTTCTTC
TRBJ2-3,TRBV2,few,TRBD2,CASSGRAGGTDTQYF,TGTGCCAGCTCAGGTCGAGCGGGGGGCACAGATACGCAGTATTTT
TRBJ2-3,TRBV5-1,-,-,CASSRRTLSGPTDTQYF,TGCGCCAGCAGCCGGCGTACCCTCAGTGGGCCCACAGATACGCAGTATTTT
TRBJ2-7,TRBV11-2,few,TRBD2,CASSLGGGLASYEQYF,TGTGCCAGCAGCTTAGGGGGGGGACTAGCGAGTTACGAGCAGTACTTC
TRBJ2-7,TRBV5-6,-,TRBD1,CASSLLGQGYEQYF,TGTGCCAGCAGCTTACTTGGACAGGGCTACGAGCAGTACTTC
TRBJ2-2,TRBV5-1,few,-,CASSLFSDIGTGELFF,TGCGCCAGCAGCTTGTTCTCGGACATCGGCACCGGGGAGCTGTTTTTT
TRBJ2-2,TRBV7-2,few,-,CASSLEASGELFF,TGTGCCAGCAGCTTAGAAGCGTCCGGGGAGCTGTTTTTT
TRBJ1-4,TRBV25-1,-,TRBD1,CASSVGTGGPQKLFF,TGTGCCAGCAGTGTCGGGACAGGGGGCCCCCAGAAACTGTTTTTT
TRBJ2-5,TRBV7-2,few,-,CASSLRRGETQYF,TGTGCCAGCAGCTTACGCAGGGGAGAGACCCAGTACTTC
TRBJ1-5,TRBV21-1,-,-,CASSKACGWHQPQHF,TGTGCCAGCAGCAAAGCCTGCGGTTGGCATCAGCCCCAGCATTTT
TRBJ2-7,TRBV6-5,-,TRBD1,CASSQTGVEQYF,TGTGCCAGCAGCCAGACAGGGGTCGAGCAGTACTTC
TRBJ2-7,TRBV21-1,-,-,CAGGGGHGQYF,TGTGCCGGGGGCGGGGGCCACGGGCAGTACTTC
TRBJ2-3,TRBV6-1,once,TRBD2,CASSGLADTDTQYF,TGTGCCAGCAGTGGACTAGCGGATACAGATACGCAGTATTTT
TRBJ2-2,TRBV4-1,-,TRBD2,CASSQDPLAGGSAGELFF,TGCGCCAGCAGCCAAGACCCGCTAGCGGGGGGTTCAGCCGGGGAGCTGTTTTTT
TRBJ1-1,TRBV7-6,-,-,CASSPTENTEAFF,TGTGCCAGCAGCCCCACAGAGAACACTGAAGCTTTCTTT
TRBJ2-7,TRBV6-6,-,-,CASSPMLGRGQNEQYF,TGTGCCAGCAGCCCAATGTTAGGCAGGGGCCAGAACGAGCAGTACTTC
TRBJ1-5,TRBV2,-,-,CASSQDSLVQPQHF,TGTGCCAGCAGCCAAGACAGTCTAGTCCAGCCCCAGCATTTT
TRBJ1-2,TRBV20-1,-,-,CSARGQEGYTF,TGCAGTGCTAGGGGGCAGGAAGGCTACACCTTC
TRBJ2-7,TRBV6-1,-,-,CASSVVGGHDEQYF,TGTGCCAGCAGTGTTGTCGGGGGGCACGACGAGCAGTACTTC
TRBJ2-3,TRBV28,-,TRBD2,CASTRSGRLGDTQYF,TGTGCCAGCACCCGTAGCGGGAGGCTGGGGGATACGCAGTATTTT
TRBJ1-6,TRBV7-9,-,-,CSSSLGRGLNNSPLHF,TGTTCCAGCAGCTTAGGCAGGGGTTTAAATAATTCACCCCTCCACTTT
TRBJ2-5,TRBV29-1,few,TRBD1,CSAGDRLQETQYF,TGCAGCGCTGGGGACAGGCTTCAAGAGACCCAGTACTTC
TRBJ2-3,TRBV5-1,-,-,CASSDPGSGTDTQYF,TGCGCCAGCAGCGACCCGGGGTCGGGCACAGATACGCAGTATTTT
TRBJ1-1,TRBV7-9,few,-,CASSFDEYTEAFF,TGTGCCAGCAGCTTCGATGAGTACACTGAAGCTTTCTTT
TRBJ2-1,TRBV29-1,-,TRBD1,CSVAQPGQRSLSKQFF,TGCAGCGTTGCCCAACCGGGACAGCGCTCTTTGAGTAAGCAGTTCTTC
TRBJ1-1,TRBV28,-,TRBD1,CASSFTGTGNTEAFF,TGTGCCAGCAGTTTTACCGGGACAGGGAACACTGAAGCTTTCTTT
TRBJ2-3,TRBV5-4,-,TRBD2,CASSLGLAGISTDTQYF,TGTGCCAGCAGCCTCGGACTAGCGGGGATCAGCACAGATACGCAGTATTTT
TRBJ2-7,TRBV15,once,-,CATSRGRGYSYEQYF,TGTGCCACCAGCAGAGGGAGGGGTTACTCCTACGAGCAGTACTTC
TRBJ2-1,TRBV13,once,TRBD1,CASSRGQRFSYNEQFF,TGTGCCAGCAGCCGGGGACAGCGTTTTTCCTACAATGAGCAGTTCTTC
TRBJ1-3,TRBV5-1,-,-,CASSLGSGERNTIYF,TGCGCCAGCAGCTTGGGTTCGGGGGAGAGAAACACCATATATTTT
TRBJ1-1,TRBV5-1,-,-,CASSPQGPNTEAFF,TGCGCCAGCAGTCCACAGGGTCCGAACACTGAAGCTTTCTTT
TRBJ2-1,TRBV7-9,-,TRBD2,CASSSLGAGDEQFF,TGTGCCAGCAGCTCCCTCGGGGCGGGAGATGAGCAGTTCTTC